These 27 T cell receptor beta chains came from one sample sequenced in a study of cytomegalovirus exposure and HLA in healthy donors. PCR primers comprised 60 Vbeta and 13 Jbeta primers. Profiling relied on immunoSEQ multiplex PCR, and the TCRdb table lists in-frame clones only, not all of them. The sample contains over 200,000 clones, about 83% of which appear only once. The sample consisted of PBMCs. These receptors originate from a human donor in good health.

V is TRBV7-6 and J is TRBJ2-3; D uncertain. Germline CDR1 reads SGHVS; CDR2 reads FNYEAQ. V lost 5 bases to trimming and J lost 2 bases, with 8 bases between them. The CDR3 runs 13 residues. Here the CDR3 reads CASSRVHTDTQYF. CDR3 sequence (DNA): TGTGCCAGCAGCCGCGTCCACACAGATACGCAGTATTTT.

V gene TRBV5-1 combines with J gene TRBJ2-7; TRBD1 matches at 9 bases. V shed 0 bases and J 4 bases; nucleotides not matched to a gene: 11. CDR1 SGHRS and CDR2 YFSETQ come from the germline V gene. The CDR3 runs 17 residues. The CDR3 sequence: CASSLVAGTGTVYEQYF. The CDR3 nucleotides are TGCGCCAGCAGCTTGGTTGCCGGGACAGGGACTGTTTACGAGCAGTACTTC.

This chain connects TRBV18 to TRBJ1-5; weak D call: TRBD1 (6 bases). The CDR3 is made up of 15 amino acids. Trimming took off 5 bases at V and 5 bases at J, with 16 bases between the two ends. Germline-derived CDR1 and CDR2 are KGHSH and LQKENI. The CDR3 nucleotides read TGTGCCAGCTCAAATGGGGGGGGCTCAGATCAGCCCCAGCATTTT. The encoded protein is CASSNGGGSDQPQHF.

A remark on this clone: One end of the junction fails to match germline, which may point to a read error. For the CDR3, the DNA is TGCGGGAGCTCTGGAAACACCATATATTTT. This sequence encodes CGSSGNTIYF. The chain has TRBV6-6 and TRBJ1-3; no definite D call. Germline V lookup: CDR1 MNHNY, CDR2 SVGAGI (reference sequence). The CDR3 runs 10 residues.

J is TRBJ2-6 and V is TRBV6-1; 12 bases fit TRBD1. V was clipped by 0 bases and J by 0 bases; unmatched bases: 3. The CDR3 covers 19 residues. The germline V gene has CDR1 MNHNS and CDR2 SASEGT. In DNA form, the CDR3 reads TGTGCCAGCAGTGAAGCGGGACAGGGGGCAGGCTCTGGGGCCAACGTCCTGACTTTC. Amino acid sequence: CASSEAGQGAGSGANVLTF.

With respect to this clone: Sequence at one end of the junction differs from germline and may be a read error. The chain combines TRBV7-9 with TRBJ2-1, with D possibly TRBD2 on 6 matching bases. The germline V gene has CDR1 SEHNR and CDR2 FQNEAQ (reference sequence). The CDR3 spans 18 residues. In DNA, the CDR3 is TGTTCCAGCAGCTCTGACCTACCGACTAGTGGTTCCTACAATGAGCAGTTCTTC. Translation gives CSSSSDLPTSGSYNEQFF.

Concerning this clone: At one end the junction does not follow the germline gene, possibly because of a read error. The chain joins TRBV27 to TRBJ2-1, with 12 bases that match TRBD2. This CDR3 contains 12 residues. Germline loops: CDR1 MNHEY, CDR2 SMNVEV (reference sequence). The CDR3 coding sequence is TGTGCCAGCAGTTCCGGACTAGCGGGAATGATCTTC. Translation gives CASSSGLAGMIF.

This chain joins TRBV7-9 and TRBJ2-7, with TRBD1 matching over 11 bases. The CDR3 is 15 residues long. Trimming removed 5 bases from V and 3 bases from J; junction bases left unmatched: 6. Germline values: CDR1 SEHNR, CDR2 FQNEAQ (reference sequence). The CDR3, as DNA: TGTGCCAGCAGCCCAACCGGGACAGGGGGCTACGAGCAGTACTTC. Translating it yields CASSPTGTGGYEQYF.

The chain recombines TRBV5-1 with TRBJ1-4, with D perhaps matching TRBD1 (6 bases). Germline V gene sequence: CDR1 SGHRS, CDR2 YFSETQ. Trimming left V 4 bases short and J 0 bases short, with 13 bases between. The CDR3 is 16 residues long. The CDR3 spells CASSAGQTATNEKLFF. The CDR3 region has the DNA TGCGCCAGCAGCGCCGGACAGACAGCAACTAATGAAAAACTGTTTTTT.

A remark on this clone: The same CDR3 can be traced to other DNA sequences in this sample. The chain has TRBV5-1 and TRBJ1-2, with D possibly matching TRBD1 (6 bases). Germline CDR1 reads SGHRS; CDR2 reads YFSETQ. The CDR3 runs 15 residues. Trimming removed 0 bases from V and 5 bases from J, with 14 bases in between. CDR3 protein: CASSLGAGEGYGYTF. For the CDR3, the DNA is TGCGCCAGCAGCTTGGGGGCAGGGGAAGGGTATGGCTACACCTTC. Combining the CDR3 with reference TRBV5-1 and TRBJ1-2 gives the whole variable domain KAGVTQTPRYLIKTRGQQVTLSCSPISGHRSVSWYQQTPGQGLQFLFEYFSETQRNKGNFPGRFSGRQFSNSRSEMNVSTLELGDSALYLCASSLGAGEGYGYTFGSGTRLTVV.

J is TRBJ1-6 and V is TRBV11-2, with D possibly TRBD1 on 6 matching bases. The CDR3 runs to 15 residues. Germline V gives CDR1 SGHAT, CDR2 FQNNGV. The ends were cut back, 2 bases at V and 10 bases at J, with 15 bases in the middle. CDR3 loop: CASSLILLQGSPLHF. The CDR3 nucleotides are TGTGCCAGCAGCTTAATACTCTTACAGGGATCACCCCTCCACTTT.

Here the CDR3 DNA reads TGTGCCAGCAGCCCTTCTTGGGGCCCCGGAAACACCATATATTTT. Translated: CASSPSWGPGNTIYF. This chain links TRBV11-2 with TRBJ1-3, with a weak D call TRBD1 (5 bases). Germline CDR1 and CDR2: SGHAT and FQNNGV. V was trimmed by 5 bases and J by 4 bases, leaving 15 bases between them. There are 15 residues in the CDR3.

The gene calls are TRBV27 and TRBJ2-2, with TRBD2 identical over 7 bases. The CDR3 sequence is 16 residues long. Trimming took 4 bases from V and 4 from J; bases not matched to a gene: 9. The germline gives CDR1 MNHEY, CDR2 SMNVEV (reference sequence). The CDR3 coding sequence is TGTGCCAGCAGTTCAGGGACTACCTCTCTCACCGGGGAGCTGTTTTTT. This translates into CASSSGTTSLTGELFF.

The chain has TRBV5-1 and TRBJ1-5; D ambiguous. Germline CDR1 reads SGHRS; CDR2 reads YFSETQ. The V end was cut by 0 bases, the J end by 8 bases, with 9 bases between. The CDR3 runs to 13 residues. CDR3 DNA: TGCGCCAGCAGCTTGGCGGCGGGAGAGCCCCAGCATTTT. It specifies CASSLAAGEPQHF.

The CDR3 DNA sequence: TGCGCCAGCAGCTTGGGAGGGGCTAGCGGGAGAACCAAAAACATTCAGTACTTC. It translates to CASSLGGASGRTKNIQYF. The rearrangement links TRBV4-1 to TRBJ2-4; 10 nucleotides match TRBD2. The germline CDR1 and CDR2 sequences are MGHRA and YSYEKL. V gave up 5 bases and J gave up 2 bases; unmatched junction bases: 12. The CDR3 is 18 amino acids.

This clone was observed once. The genes are TRBV29-1 and TRBJ2-3; TRBD2 aligns across 7 bases. CDR3 size: 16 residues. V shed 2 bases and J 0 bases; nucleotides not matched to a gene: 8. From germline, CDR1 is SQVTM and CDR2 ANQGSEA. CDR3: CSVETWAGASTDTQYF. The DNA for the CDR3 is TGCAGCGTTGAAACCTGGGCGGGAGCTAGCACAGATACGCAGTATTTT.

The gene calls are TRBV6-6 and TRBJ2-7, with 10 positions matching TRBD2. The CDR3 is 15 residues long. CDR1 MNHNY and CDR2 SVGAGI come from the germline V gene (reference sequence). Losses at the gene ends were 8 bases for V and 2 bases for J; bases not matched to a gene: 9. The CDR3 DNA sequence: TGTGCCAGCGGGCAACGGACTAGCGGACCCTACGAGCAGTACTTC. This sequence encodes CASGQRTSGPYEQYF.

The chain uses TRBV27 and TRBJ2-7; D call uncertain. The V gene lost 3 bases and the J gene lost 1 base, with 7 bases spanning the gap. The CDR3 has 13 residues. The germline gives CDR1 MNHEY, CDR2 SMNVEV (reference sequence). Here the CDR3 DNA reads TGTGCCAGCAGTTTGATCAGTTCCTACGAGCAGTACTTC. The encoded protein is CASSLISSYEQYF.

The V call is TRBV28, the J call TRBJ2-1, with D unclear. The germline CDR1 and CDR2 sequences are MDHEN and SYDVKM. The ends were cut back, 3 bases at V and 6 bases at J, with 12 bases in the middle. This CDR3 contains 14 residues. In DNA form, the CDR3 reads TGTGCCAGCAGTTTGGCAGGTCAGGTCAATGAGCAGTTCTTC. As protein: CASSLAGQVNEQFF.

The genes are TRBV2 and TRBJ1-2; the D is unclear. Germline CDR1 reads SNHLY; CDR2 reads FYNNEI. V lost 1 base, J lost 5 bases, and 14 bases lay in between. This CDR3 is 15 amino acids long. The CDR3 DNA reads as TGTGCCAGCAGTGAAGACCGAGGAGAGTTTTATGGCTACACCTTC. It translates to CASSEDRGEFYGYTF.

This clone has just a few counts. Here the CDR3 DNA reads TGTGCCAGCAGCTTTACTAGCACTGGGGCCAACGTCCTGACTTTC. Residues: CASSFTSTGANVLTF. This sequence joins TRBV7-2 and TRBJ2-6; D possibly corresponds to TRBD2 (6 bases). The CDR3 consists of 15 residues. The V and J ends lost 3 bases and 2 bases respectively, with 8 bases between them. Germline V CDR1 and CDR2: SGHTA, FQGNSA.

The chain couples TRBV28 to TRBJ1-1; 9 bases map to TRBD1. The CDR3 length is 14 residues. Germline CDR1 and CDR2: MDHEN and SYDVKM. V lost 2 bases, J lost 5 bases, and 3 bases stayed unmatched. The CDR3 coding sequence is TGTGCCAGCAGTTTAACAGGGGGCCGAACTGAAGCTTTCTTT. This translates into CASSLTGGRTEAFF. The full variable domain, with the rest looked up from reference TRBV28 and TRBJ1-1, is DVKVTQSSRYLVKRTGEKVFLECVQDMDHENMFWYRQDPGLGLRLIYFSYDVKMKEKGDIPEGYSVSREKKERFSLILESASTNQTSMYLCASSLTGGRTEAFFGQGTRLTVV.

This clone was recorded only once. V gene TRBV7-2 combines with J gene TRBJ2-7; weak D call: TRBD2 (6 bases). This CDR3 has 14 residues. V dropped 5 bases and J dropped 2 bases, with 13 bases sitting between them. The germline CDR1 and CDR2 sequences are SGHTA and FQGNSA. The CDR3 nucleotides read TGTGCCAGCAGCCCACGGGGACTCACCTACGAGCAGTACTTC. Translation gives CASSPRGLTYEQYF.

This chain connects TRBV6-5 to TRBJ2-4, with 7 bases aligning to TRBD1. V shed 7 bases, J shed 9 bases, and the junction held 9 bases outside the gene matches. Per germline, CDR1 MNHEY and CDR2 SVGAGI. This CDR3 has 13 amino acids. CDR3 loop: CASTRQGGGIQYF. The CDR3 DNA sequence: TGTGCCAGCACCCGACAGGGCGGCGGCATTCAGTACTTC.

The rearrangement uses TRBV27 and TRBJ2-7, with 8 bases fitting TRBD1. CDR3 size: 16 residues. V lost 4 bases and J lost 1; bases outside the gene matches: 9. CDR1 and CDR2 (germline): MNHEY, SMNVEV (reference sequence). CDR3 bases: TGTGCCAGCAGTTCCCGCCAGGGGGCTTTATCCTACGAGCAGTACTTC. Protein product: CASSSRQGALSYEQYF.

This chain connects TRBV19 to TRBJ2-7, with 10 positions matching TRBD2. J was trimmed by 3 bases and V by 3 bases; bases with no gene match: 5. Germline V gives CDR1 LNHDA, CDR2 SQIVND (reference sequence). The CDR3 is 15 residues long. CDR3 in DNA: TGTGCCAGTAGTATTAAGCGGGGGGGACTCTACGAGCAGTACTTC. It yields the protein CASSIKRGGLYEQYF.

V is TRBV9 and J is TRBJ2-1; 8 bases match TRBD1. The V and J ends lost 0 bases and 7 bases, in that order; junction bases with no gene match: 9. CDR1 SGDLS and CDR2 YYNGEE come from the germline V gene. The CDR3 spans 16 residues. For the CDR3, the DNA is TGTGCCAGCAGCGTAGTGGGGGCAGGGGGCGGGAATGAGCAGTTCTTC. Residues: CASSVVGAGGGNEQFF.